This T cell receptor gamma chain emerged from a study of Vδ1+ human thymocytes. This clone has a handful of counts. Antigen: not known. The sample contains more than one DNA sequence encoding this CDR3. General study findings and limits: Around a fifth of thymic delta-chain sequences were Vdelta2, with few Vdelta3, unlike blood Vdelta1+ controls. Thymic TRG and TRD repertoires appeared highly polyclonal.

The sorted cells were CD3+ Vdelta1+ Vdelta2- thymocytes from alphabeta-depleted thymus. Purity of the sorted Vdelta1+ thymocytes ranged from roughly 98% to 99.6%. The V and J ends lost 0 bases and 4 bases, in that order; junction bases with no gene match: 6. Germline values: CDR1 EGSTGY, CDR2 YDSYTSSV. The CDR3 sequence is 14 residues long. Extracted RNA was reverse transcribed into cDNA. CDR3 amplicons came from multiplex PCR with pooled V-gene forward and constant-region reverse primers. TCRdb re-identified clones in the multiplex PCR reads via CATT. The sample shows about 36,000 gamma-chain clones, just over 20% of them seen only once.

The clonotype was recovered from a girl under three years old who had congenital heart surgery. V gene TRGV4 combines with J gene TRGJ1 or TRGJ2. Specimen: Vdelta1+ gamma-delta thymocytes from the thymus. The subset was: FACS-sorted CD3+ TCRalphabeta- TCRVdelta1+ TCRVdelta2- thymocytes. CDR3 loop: CATWDGPSYYKKLF. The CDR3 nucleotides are TGTGCCACCTGGGATGGGCCTTCGTATTATAAGAAACTCTTT.